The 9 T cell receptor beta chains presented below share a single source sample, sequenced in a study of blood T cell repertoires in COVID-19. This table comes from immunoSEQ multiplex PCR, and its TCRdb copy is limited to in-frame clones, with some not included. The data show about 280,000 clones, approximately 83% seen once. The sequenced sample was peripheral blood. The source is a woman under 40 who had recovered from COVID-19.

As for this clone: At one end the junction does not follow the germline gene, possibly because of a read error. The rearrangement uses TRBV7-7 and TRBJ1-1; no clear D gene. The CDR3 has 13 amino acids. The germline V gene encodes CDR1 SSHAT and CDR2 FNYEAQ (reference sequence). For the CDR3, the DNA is TGTGCTAGCAGCTTAGACCTGAGGACTGAAGCTTTCTTT. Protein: CASSLDLRTEAFF. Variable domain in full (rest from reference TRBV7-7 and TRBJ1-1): GAGVSQSPRYKVTKRGQDVTLRCDPISSHATLYWYQQALGQGPEFLTYFNYEAQPDKSGLPSDRFSAERPEGSISTLTIQRTEQRDSAMYRCASSLDLRTEAFFGQGTRLTVV.

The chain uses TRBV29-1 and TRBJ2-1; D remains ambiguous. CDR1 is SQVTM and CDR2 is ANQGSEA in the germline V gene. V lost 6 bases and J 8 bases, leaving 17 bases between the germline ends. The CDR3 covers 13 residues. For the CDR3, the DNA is TGCAGCGTCGGTCCGATTTATGTCCATGAGCAGTTCTTC. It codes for CSVGPIYVHEQFF.

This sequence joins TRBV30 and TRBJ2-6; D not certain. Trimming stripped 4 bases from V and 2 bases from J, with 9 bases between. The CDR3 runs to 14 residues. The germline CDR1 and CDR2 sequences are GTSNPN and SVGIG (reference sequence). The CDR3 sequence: CAWKSGTGANVLTF. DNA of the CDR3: TGTGCCTGGAAATCAGGAACTGGGGCCAACGTCCTGACTTTC.

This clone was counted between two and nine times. DNA of the CDR3: TGCAGTGCTAGTCCCCCAGCGGGAGGTGCAGATACGCAGTATTTT. It yields the protein CSASPPAGGADTQYF. V gene TRBV20-1 combines with J gene TRBJ2-3; 9 nucleotides match TRBD2. J was trimmed by 4 bases and V by 3 bases; bases with no gene match: 8. From germline, CDR1 is DFQATT and CDR2 SNEGSKA (reference sequence). This CDR3 comprises 15 residues.

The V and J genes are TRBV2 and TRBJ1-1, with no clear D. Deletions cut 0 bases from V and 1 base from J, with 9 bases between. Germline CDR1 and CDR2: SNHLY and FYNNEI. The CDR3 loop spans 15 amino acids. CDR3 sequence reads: CASSEAFEQNTEAFF. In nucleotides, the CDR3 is TGTGCCAGCAGTGAAGCGTTCGAACAGAACACTGAAGCTTTCTTT.

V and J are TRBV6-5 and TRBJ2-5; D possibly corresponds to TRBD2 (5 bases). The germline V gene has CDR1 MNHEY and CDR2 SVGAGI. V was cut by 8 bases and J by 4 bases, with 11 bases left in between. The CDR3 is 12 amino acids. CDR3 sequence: CASAAAGETQYF. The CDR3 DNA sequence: TGTGCCAGCGCCGCGGCGGGAGAGACCCAGTACTTC.

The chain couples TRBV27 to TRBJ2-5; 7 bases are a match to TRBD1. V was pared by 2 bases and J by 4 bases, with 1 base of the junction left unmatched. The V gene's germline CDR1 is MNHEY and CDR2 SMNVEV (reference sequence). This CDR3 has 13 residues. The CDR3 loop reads CASSLRGRETQYF. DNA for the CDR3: TGTGCCAGCAGTTTAAGGGGGCGAGAGACCCAGTACTTC.

The CDR3 loop is CASSRSGLVNSPLHF. The CDR3 region has the DNA TGCGCCAGCAGCAGGTCGGGTCTTGTTAATTCACCCCTCCACTTT. This chain connects TRBV5-1 to TRBJ1-6; D gene unclear. The germline CDR1 and CDR2 sequences are SGHRS and YFSETQ. The CDR3 is 15 residues long. Trimming stripped 4 bases from V and 6 bases from J, with 14 bases between.

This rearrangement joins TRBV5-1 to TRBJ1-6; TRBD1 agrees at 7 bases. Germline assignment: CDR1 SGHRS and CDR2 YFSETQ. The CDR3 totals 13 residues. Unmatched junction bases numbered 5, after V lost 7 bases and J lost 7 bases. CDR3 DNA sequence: TGCGCCAGCCGACAGGGAAACAATTCACCCCTCCACTTT. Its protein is CASRQGNNSPLHF.